The 26 T cell receptor beta chains presented below share a single source sample, sequenced in a study of blood T cell repertoires in COVID-19. Generated by immunoSEQ multiplex PCR, the TCRdb table keeps only in-frame clones and is missing some. The table records about 170,000 clones, 84% of them present only once. Material: peripheral blood. The receptors shown here come from a man aged 35 to 55 who had recovered from COVID-19.

The gene calls are TRBV4-3 and TRBJ2-1, with 10 bases identical to TRBD2. The germline V gene encodes CDR1 LGHNA and CDR2 YSLEER. After removal of 1 base from V and 4 bases from J, the junction contained 4 bases not matched to a gene. The CDR3 is 16 residues long. CDR3 nucleotides: TGCGCCAGCAGCCAAGCCCGGACTAGCGGATACAATGAGCAGTTCTTC. Protein product: CASSQARTSGYNEQFF.

The chain has TRBV27 and TRBJ2-7; 8 bases match TRBD1. Germline V gene sequence: CDR1 MNHEY, CDR2 SMNVEV (reference sequence). This CDR3 region has 15 residues. The V segment lost 5 bases and the J segment 7 bases; nucleotides outside the gene matches: 13. The CDR3 loop is CASSGQGLPTTEQYF. DNA for the CDR3: TGTGCCAGCAGTGGACAGGGACTTCCGACTACTGAGCAGTACTTC.

CDR3 amino acids: CASSLGEYEQYF. The CDR3 bases are TGTGCCAGCAGCTTAGGAGAGTACGAGCAGTACTTC. This rearrangement joins TRBV7-9 to TRBJ2-7; D is undetermined. The germline V gene encodes CDR1 SEHNR and CDR2 FQNEAQ (reference sequence). V shed 1 base and J shed 4 bases, with 5 bases lying between them. This CDR3 contains 12 residues.

J is TRBJ2-1 and V is TRBV13, with TRBD2 matching 7 bases. The CDR3 is 14 amino acids. The germline V gene encodes CDR1 PRHDT and CDR2 FYEKMQ (reference sequence). J gave up 6 bases and V 3 bases, and 5 bases lay outside the gene matches. CDR3 nucleotides: TGTGCCAGCAGCTTCCCGGGGAGGGCCAATGAGCAGTTCTTC. This sequence encodes CASSFPGRANEQFF. Complete variable domain (other parts from reference TRBV13 and TRBJ2-1): AAGVIQSPRHLIKEKRETATLKCYPIPRHDTVYWYQQGPGQDPQFLISFYEKMQSDKGSIPDRFSAQQFSDYHSELNMSSLELGDSALYFCASSFPGRANEQFFGPGTRLTVL.

This rearrangement joins TRBV9 to TRBJ2-7; TRBD1 matches 7 bases. Germline V gene lookup returns CDR1 SGDLS and CDR2 YYNGEE. The CDR3 spans 15 residues. V shed 0 bases, J shed 2 bases, and the junction held 5 bases outside the gene matches. The CDR3 sequence: CASSVGGTETYEQYF. The CDR3, as DNA: TGTGCCAGCAGCGTAGGAGGGACAGAAACCTACGAGCAGTACTTC.

This chain joins TRBV2 and TRBJ2-7; TRBD2 matches 7 bases. Germline CDR1 is SNHLY and CDR2 is FYNNEI. V trimming: 1 base; J trimming: 4 bases; junction bases outside the gene matches: 4. This CDR3 has 14 amino acids. The CDR3 bases are TGTGCCAGCAGTGAAGGGACTAGTGTTTACGAGCAGTACTTC. Protein product: CASSEGTSVYEQYF. Variable domain in full (rest from reference TRBV2 and TRBJ2-7): EPEVTQTPSHQVTQMGQEVILRCVPISNHLYFYWYRQILGQKVEFLVSFYNNEISEKSEIFDDQFSVERPDGSNFTLKIRSTKLEDSAMYFCASSEGTSVYEQYFGPGTRLTVT.

The chain links TRBV6-5 to TRBJ2-1; D not certain. The length of the CDR3 is 15 residues. Germline CDR1 reads MNHEY; CDR2 reads SVGAGI. Trimming removed 0 bases from V and 2 bases from J, with 8 bases in between. The CDR3 loop reads CASSYSGDTYNEQFF. CDR3 nucleotides: TGTGCCAGCAGTTACTCTGGTGACACCTACAATGAGCAGTTCTTC.

The V gene is TRBV6-6, the J gene TRBJ2-6; possibly TRBD1 for D (5 bases). V dropped 7 bases and J dropped 1 base, with 8 bases sitting between them. The CDR3 is 14 amino acids. Germline V CDR1 and CDR2: MNHNY, SVGAGI (reference sequence). The CDR3 sequence: CASNSGSGANVLTF. The DNA of the CDR3 is TGTGCCAGCAATTCAGGGTCTGGGGCCAACGTCCTGACTTTC.

The table lists this clone with a count of one. The rearrangement uses TRBV28 and TRBJ2-1, with D possibly matching TRBD2 (6 bases). CDR3 size: 14 residues. The V end was cut by 5 bases, the J end by 1 base, with 9 bases between. Germline V CDR1 and CDR2: MDHEN, SYDVKM. The CDR3 reads CASSPAGSYNEQFF. The CDR3 DNA follows: TGTGCCAGCAGTCCGGCGGGGTCCTACAATGAGCAGTTCTTC.

V is TRBV4-2 and J is TRBJ2-7; unclear D gene. The CDR3 loop spans 15 amino acids. Trimming took off 3 bases at V and 8 bases at J, with 20 bases between the two ends. The germline V gene has CDR1 LGHNA and CDR2 YNFKEQ. The CDR3 reads CASSHPGPNPGQQYF. The CDR3 DNA reads as TGTGCCAGCAGCCACCCTGGGCCTAACCCAGGCCAGCAGTACTTC.

This chain connects TRBV2 to TRBJ2-5; a possible D gene is TRBD1 (5 bases). Germline V gene data show CDR1 as SNHLY and CDR2 as FYNNEI. CDR3 length: 14 amino acids. The V end was cut by 4 bases, the J end by 5 bases, with 14 bases between. The CDR3 loop reads CASSGIQGLETQYF. The CDR3 DNA sequence: TGTGCCAGCAGTGGGATCCAGGGTTTGGAGACCCAGTACTTC. Together with reference TRBV2 and TRBJ2-5, the CDR3 gives the full variable domain: EPEVTQTPSHQVTQMGQEVILRCVPISNHLYFYWYRQILGQKVEFLVSFYNNEISEKSEIFDDQFSVERPDGSNFTLKIRSTKLEDSAMYFCASSGIQGLETQYFGPGTRLLVL.

The rearrangement joins TRBV19 to TRBJ1-3; D gene uncertain. Germline V gives CDR1 LNHDA, CDR2 SQIVND (reference sequence). The CDR3 is 16 residues long. V lost 4 bases and J lost 1, with 14 bases in between. The chain's CDR3 is CASSNGQASSGNTIYF. The DNA of the CDR3 is TGTGCCAGTAGTAACGGCCAAGCGAGTTCTGGAAACACCATATATTTT.

J is TRBJ2-1 and V is TRBV5-5; TRBD1 is a possible D gene (6 bases). This CDR3 has 15 residues. V lost 4 bases and J lost 2, with 13 bases in between. CDR1 is SGHKS and CDR2 is YYEKEE in the germline V gene (reference sequence). CDR3: CASSRADSTYNEQFF. The DNA for the CDR3 is TGTGCCAGCAGCAGGGCGGACAGCACCTACAATGAGCAGTTCTTC.

This clone has only a few counts. The CDR3 reads CASGQGTGVGGANVLTF. For the CDR3, the DNA is TGTGCTAGTGGTCAGGGGACAGGGGTAGGTGGGGCCAACGTCCTGACTTTC. The V call is TRBV12-5, the J call TRBJ2-6; 10 bases are shared with TRBD1. Germline CDR1 is LGHNT and CDR2 is FRNRAP. The trim removed 5 bases at V and 3 bases at J, leaving 7 bases unmatched. The length of the CDR3 is 17 residues. The variable domain in full, with the rest retrieved from reference TRBV12-5 and TRBJ2-6, is DARVTQTPRHKVTEMGQEVTMRCQPILGHNTVFWYRQTMMQGLELLAYFRNRAPLDDSGMPKDRFSAEMPDATLATLKIQPSEPRDSAVYFCASGQGTGVGGANVLTFGAGSRLTVL.

This sequence joins TRBV7-2 and TRBJ2-2; D gene uncertain. Deletions cut 5 bases from V and 6 bases from J, with 10 bases between. Germline V CDR1 and CDR2: SGHTA, FQGNSA. The CDR3 extends over 13 amino acids. The CDR3, as DNA: TGTGCCAGCAGCAGTTATAGCTCCGGGGAGCTGTTTTTT. As protein: CASSSYSSGELFF.

The gene calls are TRBV13 and TRBJ2-7; TRBD2 aligns across 14 bases. V dropped 3 bases and J dropped 7; count of bases not matched to a gene: 11. The length of the CDR3 is 17 residues. CDR1 is PRHDT and CDR2 is FYEKMQ in the germline V gene (reference sequence). The CDR3 is CASSLGLAGESAGEQYF. For the CDR3, the DNA is TGTGCCAGCAGCTTGGGACTAGCGGGAGAAAGCGCGGGGGAGCAGTACTTC.

About this clone itself: The junction departs from germline at one end; a sequencing error may be responsible. This chain connects TRBV7-9 to TRBJ2-1; 10 positions agree with TRBD2. The CDR3 totals 16 residues. The V gene's germline CDR1 is SEHNR and CDR2 FQNEAQ (reference sequence). This chain's CDR3 is CASRLGRASGGNEQFF. CDR3 in DNA: TGTGCCAGCAGATTAGGACGGGCTAGCGGGGGCAATGAGCAGTTCTTC.

The chain uses TRBV3-1 (or the pseudogene TRBV3-2) and TRBJ2-2; a weak D match, TRBD2 (6 bases). Trimming stripped 1 base from V and 1 base from J, with 10 bases between. CDR1 is LGHDT and CDR2 is YNNKEL in the germline V gene (reference sequence). CDR3 length: 16 amino acids. In nucleotides, the CDR3 is TGTGCCAGCAGCCAAGCTCTAGCGCTGAACACCGGGGAGCTGTTTTTT. Encoded protein: CASSQALALNTGELFF.

The rearrangement links TRBV11-2 to TRBJ1-1; TRBD1 agrees at 7 bases. Looked up from germline, CDR1 is SGHAT and CDR2 is FQNNGV. The CDR3 length is 14 residues. Germline trimming cut 2 bases from V and 7 bases from J; bases unmatched to any gene: 7. The CDR3: CASSLHQGGDEAFF. The CDR3 region has the DNA TGTGCCAGCAGCTTACATCAGGGGGGAGATGAAGCTTTCTTT.

The chain links TRBV6-5 to TRBJ2-5; 7 bases match TRBD1. The CDR3 is 13 residues long. Trimming removed 6 bases from V and 4 bases from J; junction bases left unmatched: 5. Per germline, CDR1 MNHEY and CDR2 SVGAGI. The CDR3 DNA follows: TGTGCCAGCAGCGACAGGGCCCCAGAGACCCAGTACTTC. Its protein product is CASSDRAPETQYF.

The chain recombines TRBV9 with TRBJ2-1; possible D gene TRBD2, 5 bases. The CDR3 is made up of 13 amino acids. Deletions cut 0 bases from V and 10 bases from J, with 11 bases between. The germline gives CDR1 SGDLS, CDR2 YYNGEE. CDR3 loop: CASSVGPGREQFF. The CDR3 DNA is TGTGCCAGCAGCGTAGGGCCGGGAAGGGAGCAGTTCTTC.

This chain uses TRBV19 with TRBJ2-1, with D perhaps TRBD1 (5 bases). This CDR3 region has 11 residues. Germline V gene lookup returns CDR1 LNHDA and CDR2 SQIVND (reference sequence). The CDR3 loop reads CAATDYNEQFF. In nucleotides, the CDR3 is TGTGCTGCGACAGATTACAATGAGCAGTTCTTC.

The chain uses TRBV19 and TRBJ2-1; 12 bases match TRBD2. Trimming removed 4 bases from V and 2 bases from J; junction bases left unmatched: 12. Germline assignment: CDR1 LNHDA and CDR2 SQIVND (reference sequence). The CDR3 length is 19 residues. This CDR3 reads CASSRGLAGGPGTYNEQFF. CDR3 sequence (DNA): TGTGCCAGTAGTAGGGGTCTAGCGGGAGGGCCAGGGACCTACAATGAGCAGTTCTTC.

The rearrangement uses TRBV19 and TRBJ2-5, with 7 bases lining up with TRBD1. The CDR3 is 15 amino acids. Germline CDR1 LNHDA, CDR2 SQIVND (reference sequence). The ends lost 4 bases at V and 9 bases at J; junction bases unmatched: 14. Here the CDR3 DNA reads TGTGCCAGTAGTACGAGACAGGGCGGAATTGGGGCCCAGTACTTC. This translates into CASSTRQGGIGAQYF.

The chain carries TRBV15 and TRBJ1-4; D possibly corresponds to TRBD1 (5 bases). This CDR3 is built from 14 residues. Germline CDR1 LNHNV, CDR2 YYDKDF (reference sequence). Trimming removed 4 bases from V and 1 base from J, with 7 bases in between. DNA for the CDR3: TGTGCCACCAGCAAGGACATAACTAATGAAAAACTGTTTTTT. Translating it yields CATSKDITNEKLFF.

This clone appeared a few times. This chain links TRBV7-9 with TRBJ1-2; D might be TRBD1 (5 bases). The ends were cut back, 4 bases at V and 8 bases at J, with 17 bases in the middle. The CDR3 is made up of 14 amino acids. CDR1 and CDR2 from the germline V gene are SEHNR and FQNEAQ (reference sequence). CDR3 residues: CASSSGHRGDGYTF. CDR3 bases: TGTGCCAGCAGCTCCGGTCATCGGGGGGACGGCTACACCTTC.